A single sample is the source of the 19 T cell receptor beta chains below, sequenced in a study of blood T cell repertoires in COVID-19. Assay: immunoSEQ multiplex PCR; the TCRdb copy retains only in-frame clones and omits some. Of 240,000 or so clones in the sample, around 88% were seen once. The sequenced material came from PBMCs or T cells enriched from blood (not recorded which). These TCRs come from a woman aged 45 to 65 who had recovered from COVID-19.

The V gene is TRBV5-8, the J gene TRBJ2-1; TRBD2 matches at 9 bases. The germline gives CDR1 SGHTS, CDR2 YDEGEE. The CDR3 spans 17 residues. V shed 4 bases, J shed 0 bases, and the junction held 8 bases outside the gene matches. CDR3 in DNA: TGTGCCAGCAGCCCCGGGACTAGCAGTCGCTCCTACAATGAGCAGTTCTTC. Translation gives CASSPGTSSRSYNEQFF.

The chain recombines TRBV28 with TRBJ1-1, with D unclear. V was trimmed by 3 bases and J by 5 bases, leaving 13 bases between them. The CDR3 is 14 residues long. From germline, CDR1 is MDHEN and CDR2 SYDVKM. The CDR3 region has the DNA TGTGCCAGCAGTTTCCCAGGCCTCCGTACTGAAGCTTTCTTT. This encodes CASSFPGLRTEAFF. The entire variable domain, with the rest obtained from reference TRBV28 and TRBJ1-1, is as follows: DVKVTQSSRYLVKRTGEKVFLECVQDMDHENMFWYRQDPGLGLRLIYFSYDVKMKEKGDIPEGYSVSREKKERFSLILESASTNQTSMYLCASSFPGLRTEAFFGQGTRLTVV.

V and J are TRBV11-2 and TRBJ1-1; TRBD1 aligns across 7 bases. The CDR3 totals 15 residues. CDR1 is SGHAT and CDR2 is FQNNGV in the germline V gene. J was trimmed by 3 bases and V by 5 bases; bases with no gene match: 9. Here the CDR3 reads CASSHPRDRYTEAFF. CDR3 DNA: TGTGCCAGCAGCCACCCCCGGGACAGATACACTGAAGCTTTCTTT. Supplemented by reference TRBV11-2 and TRBJ1-1, the full variable domain reads EAGVAQSPRYKIIEKRQSVAFWCNPISGHATLYWYQQILGQGPKLLIQFQNNGVVDDSQLPKDRFSAERLKGVDSTLKIQPAKLEDSAVYLCASSHPRDRYTEAFFGQGTRLTVV.

This clone has a single count. V gene TRBV28 combines with J gene TRBJ2-7; D remains ambiguous. In germline, CDR1 is MDHEN, CDR2 SYDVKM. V was cut by 8 bases and J by 0 bases, with 14 bases left in between. The length of the CDR3 is 14 residues. Here the CDR3 reads CASRSWADSYEQYF. As DNA, the CDR3 is TGTGCCAGCCGATCCTGGGCTGACTCCTACGAGCAGTACTTC.

The chain carries TRBV14 and TRBJ1-1; the D gene is possibly TRBD1 (6 bases). V lost 1 base, J lost 1 base, and 10 bases lay in between. The CDR3 runs 15 residues. Germline V gives CDR1 SGHDN, CDR2 FVKESK. The DNA for the CDR3 is TGTGCCAGCAGCCAAGTGGGCAGGGGGAACACTGAAGCTTTCTTT. Translated: CASSQVGRGNTEAFF. The whole variable domain, filled in from reference TRBV14 and TRBJ1-1, reads EAGVTQFPSHSVIEKGQTVTLRCDPISGHDNLYWYRRVMGKEIKFLLHFVKESKQDESGMPNNRFLAERTGGTYSTLKVQPAELEDSGVYFCASSQVGRGNTEAFFGQGTRLTVV.

J is TRBJ2-7 and V is TRBV7-2; 9 bases align to TRBD1. Germline lookup yields CDR1 SGHTA and CDR2 FQGNSA. The CDR3 totals 15 residues. V trimming: 3 bases; J trimming: 3 bases; junction bases outside the gene matches: 6. The CDR3 region is CASSLDRGQRYEQYF. The CDR3 DNA reads as TGTGCCAGCAGCTTGGACAGGGGTCAGCGCTACGAGCAGTACTTC.

The DNA of the CDR3 is TGTGCCAGCAGTTTAAGACCGGAGTCTTCACCCCTCCACTTT. Residues: CASSLRPESSPLHF. V gene TRBV6-5 combines with J gene TRBJ1-6, with D hard to call. Trimming cost V 4 bases and J 9 bases, with 13 bases left between them. Germline assignment: CDR1 MNHEY and CDR2 SVGAGI. The length of the CDR3 is 14 residues.

The V and J genes are TRBV27 and TRBJ1-2; D is ambiguous. The CDR3 totals 17 residues. In germline, CDR1 is MNHEY, CDR2 SMNVEV (reference sequence). The germline V and J ends were trimmed by 0 bases and 2 bases, with 16 bases remaining between them. The CDR3 sequence is CASSLSAAARSNYGYTF. The DNA of the CDR3 is TGTGCCAGCAGTTTATCGGCGGCAGCTCGATCAAACTATGGCTACACCTTC.

For this clone: The limits of the CDR3 on the DNA are not certain, so only TCRdb's listed CDR3 is given. This rearrangement joins TRBV21-1 to TRBJ2-6; the table gives TRBD2 as D, unverified against the DNA. TRBV21-1 has pseudogene status. Inclusive of both ends, the CDR3 amounts to 21 amino acids. This chain's CDR3 is CASSKAMRVCGVASGANVLTF.

The chain carries TRBV4-2 and TRBJ2-2; D is possibly TRBD2 (5 bases). The CDR3 has 16 residues. From germline, CDR1 is LGHNA and CDR2 YNFKEQ. With 0 bases removed from V and 1 base from J, the gap between germline ends came to 9 bases. The CDR3 sequence is CASSQDLGRNTGELFF. As DNA, the CDR3 is TGTGCCAGCAGCCAAGATCTGGGGAGGAACACCGGGGAGCTGTTTTTT.

This chain links TRBV28 with TRBJ2-7; 10 bases agree with TRBD1. The germline V gene encodes CDR1 MDHEN and CDR2 SYDVKM. V was pared by 5 bases and J by 5 bases, with 9 bases of the junction left unmatched. This CDR3 spans 15 amino acids. The CDR3 is CASSTPGTGVHEQYF. The CDR3 coding sequence is TGTGCCAGCAGTACTCCCGGGACAGGGGTTCACGAGCAGTACTTC.

Only one count was recorded for this clone. The J gene is TRBJ2-5, the V gene TRBV11-1; D is uncertain. Germline V CDR1 and CDR2: SGHAT, FQDESV (reference sequence). V was pared by 5 bases and J by 1 base, with 11 bases between. This CDR3 spans 14 amino acids. CDR3 amino acids: CASSDGSIQETQYF. CDR3 DNA sequence: TGTGCCAGCAGCGATGGCAGTATCCAAGAGACCCAGTACTTC.

The chain joins TRBV5-1 to TRBJ2-1, with 11 bases matching TRBD2. The CDR3 is made up of 16 amino acids. V lost 2 bases to trimming and J lost 4 bases; unmatched junction nucleotides: 5. Germline V gives CDR1 SGHRS, CDR2 YFSETQ. CDR3 DNA: TGCGCCAGCAGCTTCCCTAGCGGGGGGACTTACAATGAGCAGTTCTTC. Its translation is CASSFPSGGTYNEQFF.

V gene TRBV28 combines with J gene TRBJ1-5; D may be TRBD1 (5 bases). The CDR3 loop spans 17 amino acids. Germline-derived CDR1 and CDR2 are MDHEN and SYDVKM. Trimming removed 1 base from V and 2 bases from J, with 15 bases in between. The CDR3 loop reads CASSLSLVGGGNQPQHF. CDR3 nucleotide sequence: TGTGCCAGCAGTTTATCTCTCGTTGGAGGGGGCAATCAGCCCCAGCATTTT.

As DNA, the CDR3 is TGTGCCAGCAGCCGAGACAGGAGTGTTAATCAGCCCCAGCATTTT. It yields the protein CASSRDRSVNQPQHF. The V gene is TRBV7-8, the J gene TRBJ1-5; a possible D gene is TRBD1 (6 bases). Trimming took off 5 bases at V and 4 bases at J, with 15 bases between the two ends. The germline gives CDR1 SGHVS, CDR2 FQNEAQ. The CDR3 loop spans 15 amino acids.

Notes on this clone: The identical CDR3 is also encoded by other nucleotide sequences in the sample. V is TRBV7-2 and J is TRBJ2-5, with D tentatively TRBD2 (6 bases). V gave up 5 bases and J gave up 5 bases, with 15 bases separating them. Per germline, CDR1 SGHTA and CDR2 FQGNSA. The CDR3 spans 14 residues. The DNA for the CDR3 is TGTGCCAGCAGCCCAGGAGGGGCAGGGGAGACCCAGTACTTC. Amino acid sequence: CASSPGGAGETQYF.

The chain links TRBV4-3 to TRBJ2-7; TRBD1 agrees at 10 bases. There are 15 residues in the CDR3. Unmatched junction bases numbered 2, after V lost 0 bases and J lost 3 bases. The germline CDR1 and CDR2 sequences are LGHNA and YSLEER. CDR3 nucleotide sequence: TGCGCCAGCAGCCAAGATTGGACAGGGGGCTACGAGCAGTACTTC. The encoded protein is CASSQDWTGGYEQYF.

This chain joins TRBV7-2 and TRBJ2-1; D gene ambiguous. The CDR3 loop spans 13 amino acids. Germline CDR1 is SGHTA and CDR2 is FQGNSA. V lost 3 bases to trimming and J lost 5 bases, with 8 bases between them. In DNA, the CDR3 is TGTGCCAGCAGCTTGCGGAATGACAATGAGCAGTTCTTC. The encoded protein is CASSLRNDNEQFF.

The chain combines TRBV4-1 with TRBJ1-2; 12 bases are shared with TRBD1. The trim removed 0 bases at V and 2 bases at J, leaving 1 base unmatched. The germline gives CDR1 MGHRA, CDR2 YSYEKL. The CDR3 is 16 residues long. CDR3 loop: CASSQDGTGGNYGYTF. CDR3 sequence (DNA): TGCGCCAGCAGCCAAGATGGGACAGGGGGCAACTATGGCTACACCTTC.